This T cell receptor (beta chain) was documented in a study of T-cell memory formation after mild COVID-19. Overall study context: TCR clusters were mostly donor specific.

This clonotype has only a few counts. The CDR3 extends over 15 amino acids. From germline, CDR1 is DFQATT and CDR2 SNEGSKA (reference sequence). V gave up 7 bases and J gave up 4 bases, with 21 bases separating them. Constant-segment primers were used for 5'RACE, and the resulting TCR alpha and TCR beta cDNA libraries carried sample barcodes and UMIs. A single record per CDR3 protein comes from TCRdb applying MiXCR to the 5' RACE reads. The sample carries 100,000 to 140,000 distinct CDR3 sequences, 14% recorded once. The receptor was isolated from a man between 18 and 35 years old who had mild COVID-19 (a few samples of this study predate the infection). Cell type and time point are not known. Sequencing was performed on PBMCs or a T cell subset sorted from them (not recorded which). The genes are TRBV20-1 and TRBJ2-3; either TRBD1 or TRBD2 may fit D (5 bases each). The CDR3 DNA reads TGCAGTGTAGAGGTCGAGGGGCTAAACGCAGATACGCAGTATTTT. This gives the protein CSVEVEGLNADTQYF.